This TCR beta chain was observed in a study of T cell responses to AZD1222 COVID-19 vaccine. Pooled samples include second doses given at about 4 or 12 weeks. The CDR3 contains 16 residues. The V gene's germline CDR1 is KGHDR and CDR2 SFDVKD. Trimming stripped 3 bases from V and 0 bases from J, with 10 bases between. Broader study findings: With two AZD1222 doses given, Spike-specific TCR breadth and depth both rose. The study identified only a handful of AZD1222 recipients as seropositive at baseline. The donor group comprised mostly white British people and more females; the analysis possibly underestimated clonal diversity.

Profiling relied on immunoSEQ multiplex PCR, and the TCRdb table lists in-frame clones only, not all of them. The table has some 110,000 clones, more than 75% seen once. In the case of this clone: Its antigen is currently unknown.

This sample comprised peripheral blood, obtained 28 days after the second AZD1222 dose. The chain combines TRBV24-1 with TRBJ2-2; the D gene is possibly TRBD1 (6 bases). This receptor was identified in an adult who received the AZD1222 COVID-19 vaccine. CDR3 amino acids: CATSDLQGSNTGELFF. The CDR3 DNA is TGTGCCACCAGTGATCTACAGGGTTCGAACACCGGGGAGCTGTTTTTT.